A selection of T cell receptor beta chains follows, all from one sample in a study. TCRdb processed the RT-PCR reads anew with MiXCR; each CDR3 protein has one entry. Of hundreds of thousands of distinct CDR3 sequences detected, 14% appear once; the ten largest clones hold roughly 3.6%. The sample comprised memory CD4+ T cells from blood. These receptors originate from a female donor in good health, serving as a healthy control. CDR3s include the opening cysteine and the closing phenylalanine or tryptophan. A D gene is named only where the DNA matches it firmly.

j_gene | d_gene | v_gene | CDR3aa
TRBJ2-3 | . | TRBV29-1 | CSSQSGSHTDTQYF
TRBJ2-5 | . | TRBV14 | CASRGALQETQYF
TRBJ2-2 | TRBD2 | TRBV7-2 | CASSSSGSMGSGELFF
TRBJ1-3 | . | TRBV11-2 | CASSLLTVSSGNTIYF
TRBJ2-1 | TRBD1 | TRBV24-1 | CATSDLPQGVTGDEQFF
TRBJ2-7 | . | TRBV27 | CASRRVGSYEQYF
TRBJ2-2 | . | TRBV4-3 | CASSQGGGIANTGELFF
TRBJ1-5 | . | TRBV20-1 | CSALMRGRGNQPQHF
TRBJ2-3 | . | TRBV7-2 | CASKSGAGGNTQYF
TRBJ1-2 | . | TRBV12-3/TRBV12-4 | CASTHSQNNYGYTF
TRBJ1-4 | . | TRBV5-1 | CASSASGSSNEKLFF
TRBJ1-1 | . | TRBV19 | CASSRPTVMNTEAFF
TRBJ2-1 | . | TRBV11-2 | CASSFAPYNEQFF
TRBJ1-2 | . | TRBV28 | CASSKPPGRYGYTF
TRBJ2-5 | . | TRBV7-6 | CASDKWASAETQYF
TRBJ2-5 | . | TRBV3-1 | CASSQVLSGETQYF
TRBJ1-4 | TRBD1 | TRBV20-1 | CSASPGQGLGEKLFF
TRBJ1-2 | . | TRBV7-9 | CASSLGGSDLGYTF
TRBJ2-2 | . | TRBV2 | CASSAKGTGELFF
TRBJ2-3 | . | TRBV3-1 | CASSQDVGGRTDTQYF
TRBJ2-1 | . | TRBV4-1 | CASSRLIGYPRPNEQFF
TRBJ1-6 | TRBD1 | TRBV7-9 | CASSSTGTGESSPLHF
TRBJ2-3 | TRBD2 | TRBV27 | CATKKREGGSTDTQYF
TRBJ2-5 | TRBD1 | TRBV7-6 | CASSLGQGAERYETQYF
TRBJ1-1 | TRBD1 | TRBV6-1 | CASGRTGSMNTEAFF
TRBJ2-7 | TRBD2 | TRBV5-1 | CASSFGAGSSYEQYF
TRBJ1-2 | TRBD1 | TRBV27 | CASSEIATGGRNNGYTF
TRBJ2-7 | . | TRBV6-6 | CASSPGDFYEQYF
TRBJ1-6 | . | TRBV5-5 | CASSSIHNSPLHF
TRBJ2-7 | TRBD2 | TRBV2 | CASRRELYEQYF
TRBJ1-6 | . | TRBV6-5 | CASSRTATGSSDSPLHF
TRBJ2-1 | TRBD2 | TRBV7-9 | CASSSRGLAGVNEQFF
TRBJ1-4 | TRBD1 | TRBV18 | CASSPPGQGGEKLFF
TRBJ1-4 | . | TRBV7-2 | CASSLGSQGSKLFF
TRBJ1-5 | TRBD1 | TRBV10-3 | CATWEGAGNQPQHF
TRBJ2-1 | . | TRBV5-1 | CASSSGGGAYNEQFF
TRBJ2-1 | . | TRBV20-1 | CSARDRRYRPGQFF
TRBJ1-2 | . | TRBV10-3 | CAISEGLGNYGYTF
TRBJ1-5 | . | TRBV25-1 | CASSEEGTGNQPQHF
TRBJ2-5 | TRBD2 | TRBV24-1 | CATSDPSGGGETQYF
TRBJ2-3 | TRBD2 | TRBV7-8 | CASSSGGVAGERDTQYF
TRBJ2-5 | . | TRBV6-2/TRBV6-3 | CASSRGPNQETQYF
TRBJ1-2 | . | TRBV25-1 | CASSESGGLYGYTF
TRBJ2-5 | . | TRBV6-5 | CASSHEGRETQYF
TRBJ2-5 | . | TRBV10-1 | CASSDRVSGSETQYF
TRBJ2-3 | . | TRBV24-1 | CATSGRPVGEGTDTQYF
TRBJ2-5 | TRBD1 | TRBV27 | CASSANRGGETQYF
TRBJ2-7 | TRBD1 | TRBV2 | CASKRTGGPTYEQYF
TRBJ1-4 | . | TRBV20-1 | CSAPNAAASNEKLFF
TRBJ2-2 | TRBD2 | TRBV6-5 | CASSVGLVGSPGELFF
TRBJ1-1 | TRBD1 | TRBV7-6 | CASSLEAWAGTAEAFF
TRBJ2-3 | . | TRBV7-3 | CASSRDGSSTDTQYF
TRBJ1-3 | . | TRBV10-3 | CAISESGAGNTIYF
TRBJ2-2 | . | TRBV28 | CASSLSGAGTGELFF
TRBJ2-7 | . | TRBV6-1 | CASSEAYKGKQYF
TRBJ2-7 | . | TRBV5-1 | CASRSTGSSYEQYF
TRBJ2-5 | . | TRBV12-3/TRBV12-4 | CASREQGSGVNQYF